This section outlines one T cell receptor (beta chain) sequence together with its context. In the original analysis: The assay estimated nucleated cells by amplifying reference gene primers. The data were produced by immunoSEQ multiplex PCR, yet TCRdb's version contains in-frame clones alone and is incomplete. That table furnishes V, J and clone size, whereas the DNA furnished D and trimming. Found here are just over 650,000 clones, over 80% of them singletons; the top ten hold roughly 0.26%. V was pared by 5 bases and J by 5 bases, with 7 bases of the junction left unmatched. The CDR3 is 15 amino acids. Germline CDR1 is KGHDR and CDR2 is SFDVKD. This entry is derived from a study of blood T cell repertoires in COVID-19. Background on the study: The samples span acute and convalescent COVID-19 from the United States, Italy and Spain. The cDNA or gDNA used as material had been derived from T cells, B-cell-depleted T cells, or PBMCs.

The chain is built from TRBV24-1 and TRBJ2-5; TRBD2 matches at 10 bases. The specimen sequenced was peripheral blood. The sequence came from a woman between 18 and 30 years old with acute or convalescent COVID-19. The CDR3 loop reads CATSGPSGGLETQYF. In DNA form, the CDR3 reads TGTGCCACCAGTGGTCCTAGCGGGGGCCTGGAGACCCAGTACTTC.